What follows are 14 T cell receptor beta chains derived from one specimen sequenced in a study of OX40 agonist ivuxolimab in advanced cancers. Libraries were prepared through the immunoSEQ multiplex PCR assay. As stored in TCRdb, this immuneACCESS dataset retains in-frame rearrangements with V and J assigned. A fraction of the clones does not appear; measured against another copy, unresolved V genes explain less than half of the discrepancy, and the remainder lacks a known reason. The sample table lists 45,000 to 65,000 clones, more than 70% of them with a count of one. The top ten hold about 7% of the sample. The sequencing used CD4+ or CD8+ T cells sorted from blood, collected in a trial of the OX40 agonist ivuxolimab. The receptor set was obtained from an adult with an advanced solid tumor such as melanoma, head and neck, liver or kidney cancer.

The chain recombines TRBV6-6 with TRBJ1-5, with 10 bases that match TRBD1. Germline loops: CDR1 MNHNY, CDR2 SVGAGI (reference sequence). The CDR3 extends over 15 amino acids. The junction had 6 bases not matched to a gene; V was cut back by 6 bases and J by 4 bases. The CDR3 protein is CASRPGTGVNQPQHF. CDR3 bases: TGTGCCAGCAGACCCGGGACAGGGGTAAATCAGCCCCAGCATTTT.

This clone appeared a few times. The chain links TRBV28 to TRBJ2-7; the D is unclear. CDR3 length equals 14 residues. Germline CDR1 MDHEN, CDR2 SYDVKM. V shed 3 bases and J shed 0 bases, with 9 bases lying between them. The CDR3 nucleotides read TGTGCCAGCAGTTTCTACTACAGCTCCTACGAGCAGTACTTC. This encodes CASSFYYSSYEQYF. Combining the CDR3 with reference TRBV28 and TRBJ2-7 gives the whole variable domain DVKVTQSSRYLVKRTGEKVFLECVQDMDHENMFWYRQDPGLGLRLIYFSYDVKMKEKGDIPEGYSVSREKKERFSLILESASTNQTSMYLCASSFYYSSYEQYFGPGTRLTVT.

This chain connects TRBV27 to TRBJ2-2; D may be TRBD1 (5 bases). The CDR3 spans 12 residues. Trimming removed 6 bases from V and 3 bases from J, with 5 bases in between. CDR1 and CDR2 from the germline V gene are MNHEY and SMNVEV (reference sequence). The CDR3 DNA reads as TGTGCCAGCAGCAGGGACACCGGGGAGCTGTTTTTT. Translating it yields CASSRDTGELFF.

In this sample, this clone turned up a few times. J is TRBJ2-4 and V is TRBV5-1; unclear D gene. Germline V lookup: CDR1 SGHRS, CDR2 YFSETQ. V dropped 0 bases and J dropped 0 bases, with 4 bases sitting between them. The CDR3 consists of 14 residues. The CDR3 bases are TGCGCCAGCAGCTTGGGAGTAGCCAAAAACATTCAGTACTTC. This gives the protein CASSLGVAKNIQYF.

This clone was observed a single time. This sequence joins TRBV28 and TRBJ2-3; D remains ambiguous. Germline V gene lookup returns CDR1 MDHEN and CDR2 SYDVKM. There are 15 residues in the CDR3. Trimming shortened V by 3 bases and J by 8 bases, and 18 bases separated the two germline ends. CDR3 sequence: CASSFRSKGGFTQYF. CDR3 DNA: TGTGCCAGCAGTTTTAGGTCCAAAGGTGGCTTTACGCAGTATTTT.

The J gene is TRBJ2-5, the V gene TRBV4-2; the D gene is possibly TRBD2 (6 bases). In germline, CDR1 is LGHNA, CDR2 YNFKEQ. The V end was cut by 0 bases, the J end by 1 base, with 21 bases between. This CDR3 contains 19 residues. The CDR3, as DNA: TGTGCCAGCAGCCAAGATTGGAGGGTAGCGCTGGGTTCCCAAGAGACCCAGTACTTC. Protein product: CASSQDWRVALGSQETQYF.

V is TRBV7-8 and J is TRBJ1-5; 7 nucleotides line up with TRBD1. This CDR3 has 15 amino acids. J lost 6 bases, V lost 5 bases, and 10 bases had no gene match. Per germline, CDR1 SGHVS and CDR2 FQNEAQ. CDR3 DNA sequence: TGTGCCAGCAGCGCAAGTTCAGGGGGGTCTCAGCCCCAGCATTTT. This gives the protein CASSASSGGSQPQHF.

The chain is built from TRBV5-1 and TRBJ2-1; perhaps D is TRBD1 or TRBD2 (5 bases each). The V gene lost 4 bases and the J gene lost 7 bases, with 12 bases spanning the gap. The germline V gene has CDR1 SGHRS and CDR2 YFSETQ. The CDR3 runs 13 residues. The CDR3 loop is CASSTGWGNEQFF. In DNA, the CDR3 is TGCGCCAGCAGCACCGGATGGGGGAATGAGCAGTTCTTC.

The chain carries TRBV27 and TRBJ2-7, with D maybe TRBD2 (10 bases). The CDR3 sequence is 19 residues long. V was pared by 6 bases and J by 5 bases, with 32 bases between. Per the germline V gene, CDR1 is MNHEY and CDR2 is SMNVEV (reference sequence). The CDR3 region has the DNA TGTGCCAGCAGCCCGAACAGGGGGCTCAGCGGGAGGGATATTCACGAGCAGTACTTC. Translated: CASSPNRGLSGRDIHEQYF.

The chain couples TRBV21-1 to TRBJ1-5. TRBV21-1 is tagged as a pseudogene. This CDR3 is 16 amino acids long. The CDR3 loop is CASSKEGGMGNQPQHF. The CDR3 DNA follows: TGTGCCAGCAGCAAAGAGGGCGGTATGGGCAATCAGCCCCAGCATTTT.

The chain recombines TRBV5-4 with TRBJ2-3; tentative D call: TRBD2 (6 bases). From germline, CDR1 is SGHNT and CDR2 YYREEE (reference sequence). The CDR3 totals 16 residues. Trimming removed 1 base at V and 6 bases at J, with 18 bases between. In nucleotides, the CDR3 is TGTGCCAGCAGCTTGTCCGGGATTAGCGGTGGGGATACGCAGTATTTT. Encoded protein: CASSLSGISGGDTQYF.

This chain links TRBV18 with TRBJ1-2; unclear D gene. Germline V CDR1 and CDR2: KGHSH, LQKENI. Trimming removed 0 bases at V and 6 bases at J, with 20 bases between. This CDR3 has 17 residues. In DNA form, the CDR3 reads TGTGCCAGCTCACCACCGAACTCGGTACCGGGAGTAAATGGCTACACCTTC. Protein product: CASSPPNSVPGVNGYTF. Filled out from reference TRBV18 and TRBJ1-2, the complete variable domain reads NAGVMQNPRHLVRRRGQEARLRCSPMKGHSHVYWYRQLPEEGLKFMVYLQKENIIDESGMPKERFSAEFPKEGPSILRIQQVVRGDSAAYFCASSPPNSVPGVNGYTFGSGTRLTVV.

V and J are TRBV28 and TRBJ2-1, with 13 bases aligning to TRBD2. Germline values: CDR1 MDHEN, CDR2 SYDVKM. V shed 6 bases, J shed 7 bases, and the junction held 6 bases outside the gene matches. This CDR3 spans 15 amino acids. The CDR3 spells CASSELAGGSNEQFF. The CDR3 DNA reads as TGTGCCAGCAGCGAACTAGCGGGAGGGTCGAATGAGCAGTTCTTC.

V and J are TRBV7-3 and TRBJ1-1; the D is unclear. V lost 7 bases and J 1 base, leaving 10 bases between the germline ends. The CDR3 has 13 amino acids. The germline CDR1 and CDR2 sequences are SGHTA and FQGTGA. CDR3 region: CASTLTKNTEAFF. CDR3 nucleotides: TGTGCCAGCACCCTAACAAAGAACACTGAAGCTTTCTTT.